This T cell receptor beta chain is drawn from a study of identifying expanded T cells in peripheral blood. About this clone itself: Its cognate antigen is unknown.

No infections or other immune events were documented during collection. Produced via immunoSEQ multiplex PCR; TCRdb's table is partial and in-frame only. The data show 50,000 to 60,000 clones, about 80% seen once. Findings of the study overall: Approximately two-week clone count variance significantly increased as total template count grew. Technical replicates showed around 1.2 changed clones; roughly two weeks about 16; four weeks 19.

CDR3 size: 17 residues. Trimming removed 6 bases from V and 2 bases from J; junction bases left unmatched: 6. Germline CDR1 is SNHLY and CDR2 is FYNNEI. The sequenced sample was blood. The chain combines TRBV2 with TRBJ2-2, with TRBD2 identical over 13 bases. The source is a person aged 18 to 75 in good health. CDR3 bases: TGTGCCAGCAGGGTAGGGACTAGCGGGGCCAACACCGGGGAGCTGTTTTTT. Protein: CASRVGTSGANTGELFF.